The source of this T cell receptor (beta chain) is a study of OX40 agonist ivuxolimab in advanced cancers. Study-wide results and limits: In the 0.1-3.0 mg/kg groups, partial responders showed among the lowest expansion.

Some clones are missing from TCRdb's copy, which holds only in-frame ones; the method was immunoSEQ multiplex PCR. Altogether about 94,000 clones are present, roughly 91% being singletons, with the ten largest covering over 0.3%. As to this clone: Its antigen is not identified.

The material sequenced was CD4+ or CD8+ T cells sorted from blood, taken in a trial of the OX40 agonist ivuxolimab. This clonotype was obtained from an adult with an advanced solid tumor such as melanoma, head and neck, liver or kidney cancer.

The CDR3 reads CASSQDPGARNEQFF. CDR3 in DNA: TGCGCCAGCAGCCAAGATCCGGGGGCTCGGAATGAGCAGTTCTTC. The V gene is TRBV4-3, the J gene TRBJ2-1, with D possibly called TRBD1 or TRBD2 (6 bases each). V shed 0 bases and J shed 7 bases, with 13 bases lying between them. There are 15 residues in the CDR3. The V gene's germline CDR1 is LGHNA and CDR2 YSLEER.